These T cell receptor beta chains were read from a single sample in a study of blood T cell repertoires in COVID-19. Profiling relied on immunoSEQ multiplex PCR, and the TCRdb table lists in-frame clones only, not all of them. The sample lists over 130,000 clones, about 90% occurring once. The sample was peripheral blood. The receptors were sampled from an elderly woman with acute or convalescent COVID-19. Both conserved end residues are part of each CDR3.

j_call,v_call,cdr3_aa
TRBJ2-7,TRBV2,CASSDRDYAHYEQYF
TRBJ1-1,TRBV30,CAWSPGYHTEAFF
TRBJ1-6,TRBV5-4,CASSSDSVNSPLHF
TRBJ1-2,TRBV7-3,CASSPLAGGRDGYTF
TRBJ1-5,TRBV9,CASSVGTGGRQPQHF
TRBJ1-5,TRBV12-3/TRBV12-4,CASSSIYNQPQHF
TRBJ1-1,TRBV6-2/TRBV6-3,CASSYKQGLRANTEAFF
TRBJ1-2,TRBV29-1,CSVVRSSDLYGYTF
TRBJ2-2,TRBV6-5,CASRTSGGITGELFF
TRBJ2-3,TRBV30,CAWSVRGFGTDTQYF
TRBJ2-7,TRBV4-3,CASSPETGSYEQYF
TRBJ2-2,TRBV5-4,CASSLAREAGGVTGELFF
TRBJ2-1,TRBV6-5,CASSYPRIDGGQEQFF
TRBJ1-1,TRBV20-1,CSASPGGKGEAFF
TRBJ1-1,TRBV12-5,CASGLTGKGLSEAFF
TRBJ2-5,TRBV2,CASSLGHPEWETQYF
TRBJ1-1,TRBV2,CASSEQGPTEAFF